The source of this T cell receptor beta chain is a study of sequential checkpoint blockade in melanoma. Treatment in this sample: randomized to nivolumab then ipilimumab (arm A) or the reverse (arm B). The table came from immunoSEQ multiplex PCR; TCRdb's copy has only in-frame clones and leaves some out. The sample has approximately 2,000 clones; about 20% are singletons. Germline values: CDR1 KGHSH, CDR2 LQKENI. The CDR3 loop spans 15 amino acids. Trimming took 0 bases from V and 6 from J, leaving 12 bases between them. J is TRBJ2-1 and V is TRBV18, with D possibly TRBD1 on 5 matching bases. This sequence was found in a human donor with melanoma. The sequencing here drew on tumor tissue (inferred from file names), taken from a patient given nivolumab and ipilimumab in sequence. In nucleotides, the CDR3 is TGTGCCAGCTCACCACCAGACAGCCCGGTCAATGAGCAGTTCTTC. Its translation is CASSPPDSPVNEQFF.